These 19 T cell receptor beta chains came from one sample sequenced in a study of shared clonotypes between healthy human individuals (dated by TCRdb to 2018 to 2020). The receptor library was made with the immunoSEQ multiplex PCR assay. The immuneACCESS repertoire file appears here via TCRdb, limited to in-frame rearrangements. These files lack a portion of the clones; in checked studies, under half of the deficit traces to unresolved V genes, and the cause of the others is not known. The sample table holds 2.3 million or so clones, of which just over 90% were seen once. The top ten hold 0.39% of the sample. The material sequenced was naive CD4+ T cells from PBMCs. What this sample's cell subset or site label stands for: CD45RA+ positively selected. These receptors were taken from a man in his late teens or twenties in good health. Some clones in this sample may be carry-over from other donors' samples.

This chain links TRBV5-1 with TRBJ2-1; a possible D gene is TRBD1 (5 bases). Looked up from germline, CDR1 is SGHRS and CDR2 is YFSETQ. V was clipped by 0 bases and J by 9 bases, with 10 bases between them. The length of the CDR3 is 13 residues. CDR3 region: CASSLDPQGEQFF. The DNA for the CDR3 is TGCGCCAGCAGCTTGGACCCCCAGGGTGAGCAGTTCTTC.

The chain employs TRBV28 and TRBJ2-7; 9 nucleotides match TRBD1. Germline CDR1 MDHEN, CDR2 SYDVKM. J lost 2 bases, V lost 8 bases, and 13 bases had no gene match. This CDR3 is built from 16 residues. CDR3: CASREGQGKGTYEQYF. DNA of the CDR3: TGTGCCAGCCGAGAGGGACAGGGTAAGGGTACCTACGAGCAGTACTTC.

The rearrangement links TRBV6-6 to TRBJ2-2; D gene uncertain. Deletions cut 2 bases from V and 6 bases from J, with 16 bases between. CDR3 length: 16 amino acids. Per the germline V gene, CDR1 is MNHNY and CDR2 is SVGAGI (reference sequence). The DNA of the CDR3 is TGTGCCAGCAGTTACGCCGCAGCGATAGGTTCCGGGGAGCTGTTTTTT. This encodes CASSYAAAIGSGELFF.

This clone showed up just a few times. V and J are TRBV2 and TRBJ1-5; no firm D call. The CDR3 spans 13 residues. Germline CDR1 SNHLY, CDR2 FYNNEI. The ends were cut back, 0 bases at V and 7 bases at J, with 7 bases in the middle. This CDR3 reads CASSEAGKQPQHF. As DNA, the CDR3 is TGTGCCAGCAGTGAAGCAGGGAAGCAGCCCCAGCATTTT.

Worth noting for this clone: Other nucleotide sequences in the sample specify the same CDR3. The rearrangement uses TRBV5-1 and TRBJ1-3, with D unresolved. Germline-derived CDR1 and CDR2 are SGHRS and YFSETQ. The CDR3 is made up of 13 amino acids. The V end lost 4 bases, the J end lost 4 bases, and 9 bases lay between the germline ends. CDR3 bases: TGCGCCAGCAGCCCAGACCGAGGAAACACCATATATTTT. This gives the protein CASSPDRGNTIYF. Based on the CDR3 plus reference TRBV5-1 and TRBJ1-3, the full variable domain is KAGVTQTPRYLIKTRGQQVTLSCSPISGHRSVSWYQQTPGQGLQFLFEYFSETQRNKGNFPGRFSGRQFSNSRSEMNVSTLELGDSALYLCASSPDRGNTIYFGEGSWLTVV.

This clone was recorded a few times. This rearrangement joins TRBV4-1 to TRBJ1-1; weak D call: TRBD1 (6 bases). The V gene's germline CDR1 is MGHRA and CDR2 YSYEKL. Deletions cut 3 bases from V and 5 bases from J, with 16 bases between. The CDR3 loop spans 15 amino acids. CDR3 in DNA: TGCGCCAGCAGCCAGGGCGGCCTGGGGGCGACTGAAGCTTTCTTT. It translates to CASSQGGLGATEAFF.

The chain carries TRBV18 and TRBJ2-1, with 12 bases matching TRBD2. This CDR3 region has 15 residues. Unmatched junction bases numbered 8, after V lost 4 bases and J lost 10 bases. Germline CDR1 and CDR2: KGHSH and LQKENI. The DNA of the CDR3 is TGTGCCAGCTCACTCCGACTAGCGGGAGTATACGAGCAGTTCTTC. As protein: CASSLRLAGVYEQFF.

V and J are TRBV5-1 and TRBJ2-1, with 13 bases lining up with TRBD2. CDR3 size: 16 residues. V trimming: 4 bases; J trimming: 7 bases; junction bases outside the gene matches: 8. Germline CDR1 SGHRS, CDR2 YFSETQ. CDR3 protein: CASSPGLAGRWNEQFF. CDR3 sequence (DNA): TGCGCCAGCAGCCCGGGACTAGCGGGAAGGTGGAATGAGCAGTTCTTC. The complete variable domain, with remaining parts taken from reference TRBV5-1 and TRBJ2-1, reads KAGVTQTPRYLIKTRGQQVTLSCSPISGHRSVSWYQQTPGQGLQFLFEYFSETQRNKGNFPGRFSGRQFSNSRSEMNVSTLELGDSALYLCASSPGLAGRWNEQFFGPGTRLTVL.

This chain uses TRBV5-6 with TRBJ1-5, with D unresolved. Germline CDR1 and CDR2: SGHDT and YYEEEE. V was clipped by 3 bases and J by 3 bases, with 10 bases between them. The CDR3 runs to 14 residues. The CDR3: CASSSWTANQPQHF. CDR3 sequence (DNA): TGTGCCAGCAGCTCATGGACGGCCAATCAGCCCCAGCATTTT.

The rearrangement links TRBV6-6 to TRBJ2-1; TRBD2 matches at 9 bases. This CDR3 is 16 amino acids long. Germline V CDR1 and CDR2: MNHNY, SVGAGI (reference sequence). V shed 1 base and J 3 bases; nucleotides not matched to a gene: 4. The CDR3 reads CASSYYRTSDYNEQFF. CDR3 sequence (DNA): TGTGCCAGCAGTTACTATAGGACTAGCGACTACAATGAGCAGTTCTTC.

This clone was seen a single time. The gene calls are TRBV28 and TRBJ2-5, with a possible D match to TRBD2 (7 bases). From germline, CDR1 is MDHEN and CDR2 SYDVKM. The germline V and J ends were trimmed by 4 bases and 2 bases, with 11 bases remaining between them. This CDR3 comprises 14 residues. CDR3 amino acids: CASSSGGRQETQYF. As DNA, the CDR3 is TGTGCCAGCAGTTCGGGGGGCAGACAAGAGACCCAGTACTTC.

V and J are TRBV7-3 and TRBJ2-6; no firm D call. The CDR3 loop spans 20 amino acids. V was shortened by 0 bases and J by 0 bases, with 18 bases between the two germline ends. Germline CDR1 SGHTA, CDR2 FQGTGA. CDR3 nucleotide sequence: TGTGCCAGCAGCTTAACTGCATTTGCAGGCGCCAGCTCTGGGGCCAACGTCCTGACTTTC. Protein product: CASSLTAFAGASSGANVLTF.

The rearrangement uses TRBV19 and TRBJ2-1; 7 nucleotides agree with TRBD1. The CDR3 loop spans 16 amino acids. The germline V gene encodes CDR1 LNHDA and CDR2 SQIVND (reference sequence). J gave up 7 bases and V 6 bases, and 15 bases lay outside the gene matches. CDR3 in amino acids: CASSSRQGGAFNEQFF. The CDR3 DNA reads TGTGCCAGTAGCTCAAGACAGGGCGGAGCCTTTAATGAGCAGTTCTTC.

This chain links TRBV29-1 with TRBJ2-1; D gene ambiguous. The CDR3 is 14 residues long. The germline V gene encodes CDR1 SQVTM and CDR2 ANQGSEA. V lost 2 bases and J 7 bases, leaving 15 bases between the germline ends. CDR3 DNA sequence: TGCAGCGTTGAACTGGCGGATGAGATTAATGAGCAGTTCTTC. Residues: CSVELADEINEQFF.

The CDR3 protein is CASSPPRRSGIQPQHF. DNA of the CDR3: TGTGCCAGCAGCCCCCCCCGGCGGTCAGGGATCCAGCCCCAGCATTTT. The chain employs TRBV7-2 and TRBJ1-5; a possible D gene is TRBD1 (5 bases). The CDR3 covers 16 residues. The germline gives CDR1 SGHTA, CDR2 FQGNSA. The V and J ends lost 5 bases and 7 bases respectively, with 21 bases between them.

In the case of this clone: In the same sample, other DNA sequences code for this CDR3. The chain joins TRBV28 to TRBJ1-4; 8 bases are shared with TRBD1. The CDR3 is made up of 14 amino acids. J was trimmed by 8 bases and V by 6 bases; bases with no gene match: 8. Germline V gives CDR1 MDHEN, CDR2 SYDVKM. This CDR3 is CASSLRQGREKLFF. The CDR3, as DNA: TGTGCCAGCAGCCTCAGACAGGGGAGGGAAAAACTGTTTTTT.

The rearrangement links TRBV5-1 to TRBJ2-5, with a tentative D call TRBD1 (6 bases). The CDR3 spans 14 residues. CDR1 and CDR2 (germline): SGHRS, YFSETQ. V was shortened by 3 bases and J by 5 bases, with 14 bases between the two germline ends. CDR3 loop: CASSSTGSGETQYF. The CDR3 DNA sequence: TGCGCCAGCAGCTCTACAGGGTCGGGGGAGACCCAGTACTTC.

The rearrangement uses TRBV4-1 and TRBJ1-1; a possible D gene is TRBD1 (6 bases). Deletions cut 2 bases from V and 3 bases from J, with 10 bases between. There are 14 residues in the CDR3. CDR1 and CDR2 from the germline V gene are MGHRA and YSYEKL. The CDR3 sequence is CASSQWGAYTEAFF. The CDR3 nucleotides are TGCGCCAGCAGCCAATGGGGGGCCTACACTGAAGCTTTCTTT.

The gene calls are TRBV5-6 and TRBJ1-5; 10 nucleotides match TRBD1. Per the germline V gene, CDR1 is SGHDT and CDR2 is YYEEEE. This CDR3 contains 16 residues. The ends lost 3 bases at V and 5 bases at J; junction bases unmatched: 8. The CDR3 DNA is TGTGCCAGCAGCTATGCCGTGGGACAGGGGTATCAGCCCCAGCATTTT. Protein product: CASSYAVGQGYQPQHF.